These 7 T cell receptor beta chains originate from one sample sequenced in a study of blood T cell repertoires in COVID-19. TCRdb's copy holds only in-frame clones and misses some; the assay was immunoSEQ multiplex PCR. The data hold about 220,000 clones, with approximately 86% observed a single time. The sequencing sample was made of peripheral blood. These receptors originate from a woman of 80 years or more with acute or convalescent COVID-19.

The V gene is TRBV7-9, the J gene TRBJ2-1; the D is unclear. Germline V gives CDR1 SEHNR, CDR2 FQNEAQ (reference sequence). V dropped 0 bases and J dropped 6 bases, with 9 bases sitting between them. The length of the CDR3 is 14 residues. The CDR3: CASSLAMAGNEQFF. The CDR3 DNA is TGTGCCAGCAGCTTAGCGATGGCAGGCAATGAGCAGTTCTTC.

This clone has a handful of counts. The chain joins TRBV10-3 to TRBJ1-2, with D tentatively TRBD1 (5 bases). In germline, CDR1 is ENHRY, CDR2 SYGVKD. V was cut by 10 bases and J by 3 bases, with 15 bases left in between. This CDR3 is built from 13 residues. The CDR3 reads CATGQGRDYGYTF. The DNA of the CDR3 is TGTGCCACCGGGCAGGGCCGGGACTATGGCTACACCTTC.

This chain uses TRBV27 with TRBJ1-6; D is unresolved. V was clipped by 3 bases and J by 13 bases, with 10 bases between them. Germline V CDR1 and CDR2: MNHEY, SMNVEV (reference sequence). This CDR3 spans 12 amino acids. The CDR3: CASSFGRMPLHF. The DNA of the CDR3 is TGTGCCAGCAGTTTTGGGCGAATGCCCCTCCACTTT.

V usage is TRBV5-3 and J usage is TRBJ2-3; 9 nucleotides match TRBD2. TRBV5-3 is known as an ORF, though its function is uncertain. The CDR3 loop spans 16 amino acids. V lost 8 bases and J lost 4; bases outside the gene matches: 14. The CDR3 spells CARTPPGLAFADTQYF. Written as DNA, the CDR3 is TGTGCCAGGACCCCCCCGGGACTAGCCTTCGCAGATACGCAGTATTTT.

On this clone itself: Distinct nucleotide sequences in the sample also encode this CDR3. The CDR3 DNA reads as TGCGCCAGCAGCCCGCAGGGATCTGGAAACACCATATATTTT. Translating it yields CASSPQGSGNTIYF. The chain combines TRBV5-1 with TRBJ1-3, with TRBD1 as a possible D gene (5 bases). CDR1 and CDR2 from the germline V gene are SGHRS and YFSETQ. This CDR3 has 14 amino acids. Between the trimmed V and J ends, which lost 4 bases and 1 base, there was a span of 9 bases.

The CDR3 protein is CASNWGDYRAIGYTF. The CDR3 region has the DNA TGCGCCAGCAACTGGGGCGACTACAGGGCGATAGGCTACACCTTC. V is TRBV5-1 and J is TRBJ1-2, with D perhaps TRBD1 (6 bases). Germline V gives CDR1 SGHRS, CDR2 YFSETQ. CDR3 length: 15 amino acids. V lost 6 bases and J 8 bases, leaving 23 bases between the germline ends.

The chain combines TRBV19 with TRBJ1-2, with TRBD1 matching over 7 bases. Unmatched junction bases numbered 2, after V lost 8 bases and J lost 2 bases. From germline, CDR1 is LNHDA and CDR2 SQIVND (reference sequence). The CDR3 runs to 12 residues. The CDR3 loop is CASATGNYGYTF. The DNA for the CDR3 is TGTGCCAGTGCGACAGGGAACTATGGCTACACCTTC.